The TCR beta chain under discussion was sequenced for a study of control samples from healthy donors and cancer patients. Clones were read by immunoSEQ multiplex PCR, and TCRdb kept only the in-frame ones, dropping some. The sample holds 150,000 to 200,000 clones, just over 85% seen once. Trimming took off 2 bases at V and 5 bases at J, with 39 bases between the two ends. The CDR3 loop spans 23 amino acids. Germline-derived CDR1 and CDR2 are MRHNA and SNTAGT. Input material: blood. This TCR was recovered from a woman in her 30s in good health. This chain uses TRBV6-4 with TRBJ2-5; the D gene is possibly TRBD2 (6 bases). The CDR3 sequence: CASSDPARRGTPGVQGVGETQYF. DNA of the CDR3: TGTGCCAGCAGTGACCCCGCGCGGAGAGGGACTCCGGGGGTTCAGGGAGTCGGGGAGACCCAGTACTTC.